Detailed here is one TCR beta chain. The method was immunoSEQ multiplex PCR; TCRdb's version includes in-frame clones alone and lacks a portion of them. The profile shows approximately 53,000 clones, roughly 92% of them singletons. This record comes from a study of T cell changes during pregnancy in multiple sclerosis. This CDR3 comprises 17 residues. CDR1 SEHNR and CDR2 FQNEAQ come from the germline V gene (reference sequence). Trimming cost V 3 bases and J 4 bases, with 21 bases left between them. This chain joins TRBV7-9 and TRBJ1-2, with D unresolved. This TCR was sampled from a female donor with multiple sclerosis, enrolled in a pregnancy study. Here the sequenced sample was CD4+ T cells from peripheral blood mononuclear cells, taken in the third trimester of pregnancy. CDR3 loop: CASSFQAVTTGVYGYTF. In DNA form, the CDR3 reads TGTGCCAGCAGCTTTCAGGCAGTGACTACGGGAGTCTATGGCTACACCTTC. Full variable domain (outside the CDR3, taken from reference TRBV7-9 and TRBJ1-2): DTGVSQNPRHKITKRGQNVTFRCDPISEHNRLYWYRQTLGQGPEFLTYFQNEAQLEKSRLLSDRFSAERPKGSFSTLEIQRTEQGDSAMYLCASSFQAVTTGVYGYTFGSGTRLTVV.